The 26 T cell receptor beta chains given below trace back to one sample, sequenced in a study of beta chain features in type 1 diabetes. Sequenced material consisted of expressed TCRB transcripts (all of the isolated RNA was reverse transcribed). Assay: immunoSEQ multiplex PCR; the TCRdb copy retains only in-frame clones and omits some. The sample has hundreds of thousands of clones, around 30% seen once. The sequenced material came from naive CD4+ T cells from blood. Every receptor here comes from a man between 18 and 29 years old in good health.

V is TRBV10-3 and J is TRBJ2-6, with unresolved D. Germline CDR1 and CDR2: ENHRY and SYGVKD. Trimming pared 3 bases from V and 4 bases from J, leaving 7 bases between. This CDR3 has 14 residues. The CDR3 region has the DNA TGTGCCATCAGTGACTGGGAAGGGGCCAACGTCCTGACTTTC. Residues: CAISDWEGANVLTF.

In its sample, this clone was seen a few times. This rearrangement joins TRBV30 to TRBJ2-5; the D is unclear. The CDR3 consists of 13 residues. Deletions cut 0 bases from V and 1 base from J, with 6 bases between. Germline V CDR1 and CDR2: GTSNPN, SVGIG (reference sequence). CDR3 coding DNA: TGTGCCTGGAGTGTACTCCTCCAAGAGACCCAGTACTTC. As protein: CAWSVLLQETQYF.

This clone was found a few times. The CDR3 coding sequence is TGTGCCTGCCAGGACAGGGGGGGGTCGCCCCAGCATTTT. This sequence encodes CACQDRGGSPQHF. The J gene is TRBJ1-5, the V gene TRBV30; 10 nucleotides align to TRBD1. Germline CDR1 GTSNPN, CDR2 SVGIG (reference sequence). V dropped 6 bases and J dropped 9; count of bases not matched to a gene: 8. The length of the CDR3 is 13 residues. Combining the CDR3 with reference TRBV30 and TRBJ1-5 gives the whole variable domain SQTIHQWPATLVQPVGSPLSLECTVEGTSNPNLYWYRQAAGRGLQLLFYSVGIGQISSEVPQNLSASRPQDRQFILSSKKLLLSDSGFYLCACQDRGGSPQHFGDGTRLSIL.

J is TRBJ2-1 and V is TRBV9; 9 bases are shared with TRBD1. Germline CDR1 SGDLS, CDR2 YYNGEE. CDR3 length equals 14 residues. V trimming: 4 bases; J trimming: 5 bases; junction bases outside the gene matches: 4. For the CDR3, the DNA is TGTGCCAGCAGCCCACGGACAGGGGACAATGAGCAGTTCTTC. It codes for CASSPRTGDNEQFF.

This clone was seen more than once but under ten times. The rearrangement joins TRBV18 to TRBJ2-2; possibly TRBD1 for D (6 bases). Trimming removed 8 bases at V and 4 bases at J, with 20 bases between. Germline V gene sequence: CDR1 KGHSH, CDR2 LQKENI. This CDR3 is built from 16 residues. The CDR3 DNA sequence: TGTGCCAGCGCAACTGGAGCGGACAGATCCACCGGGGAGCTGTTTTTT. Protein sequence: CASATGADRSTGELFF. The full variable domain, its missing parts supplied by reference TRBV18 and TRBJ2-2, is NAGVMQNPRHLVRRRGQEARLRCSPMKGHSHVYWYRQLPEEGLKFMVYLQKENIIDESGMPKERFSAEFPKEGPSILRIQQVVRGDSAAYFCASATGADRSTGELFFGEGSRLTVL.

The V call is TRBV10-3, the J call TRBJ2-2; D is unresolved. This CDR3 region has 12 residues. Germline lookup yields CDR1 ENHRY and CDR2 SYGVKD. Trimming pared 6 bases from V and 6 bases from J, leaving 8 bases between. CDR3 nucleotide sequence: TGTGCCATCAGACCGACTCCCGGGGAGCTGTTTTTT. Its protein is CAIRPTPGELFF.

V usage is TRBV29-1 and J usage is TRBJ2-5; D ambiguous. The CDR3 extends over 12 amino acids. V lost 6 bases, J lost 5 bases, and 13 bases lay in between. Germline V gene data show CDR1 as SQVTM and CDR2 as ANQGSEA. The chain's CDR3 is CSVSNPGETQYF. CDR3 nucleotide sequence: TGCAGCGTCTCCAACCCCGGGGAGACCCAGTACTTC.

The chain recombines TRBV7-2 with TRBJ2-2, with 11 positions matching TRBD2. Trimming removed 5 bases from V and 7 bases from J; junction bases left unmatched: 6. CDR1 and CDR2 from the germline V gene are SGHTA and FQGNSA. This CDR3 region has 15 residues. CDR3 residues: CASSSRLAGIGELFF. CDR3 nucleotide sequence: TGTGCCAGCAGCAGCCGACTAGCGGGAATCGGGGAGCTGTTTTTT.

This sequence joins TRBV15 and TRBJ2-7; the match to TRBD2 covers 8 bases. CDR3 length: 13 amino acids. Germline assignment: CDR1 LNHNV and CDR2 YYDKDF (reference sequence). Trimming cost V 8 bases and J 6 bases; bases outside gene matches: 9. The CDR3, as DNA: TGTGCCACCGGCCTAGCGGGCCTCCGCGAGCAGTACTTC. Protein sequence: CATGLAGLREQYF.

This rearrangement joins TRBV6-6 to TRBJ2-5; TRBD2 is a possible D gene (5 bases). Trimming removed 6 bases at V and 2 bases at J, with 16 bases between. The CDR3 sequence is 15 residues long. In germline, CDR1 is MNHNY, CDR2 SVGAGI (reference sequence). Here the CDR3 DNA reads TGTGCCAGCAGCAAGTTTGGACTGACACAAGAGACCCAGTACTTC. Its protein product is CASSKFGLTQETQYF.

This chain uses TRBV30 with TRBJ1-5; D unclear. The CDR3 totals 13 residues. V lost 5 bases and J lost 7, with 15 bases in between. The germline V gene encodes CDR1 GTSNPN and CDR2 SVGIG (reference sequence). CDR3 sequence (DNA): TGTGCCTGGGCCCTCAAGGGCGGGCAGCCCCAGCATTTT. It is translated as CAWALKGGQPQHF.

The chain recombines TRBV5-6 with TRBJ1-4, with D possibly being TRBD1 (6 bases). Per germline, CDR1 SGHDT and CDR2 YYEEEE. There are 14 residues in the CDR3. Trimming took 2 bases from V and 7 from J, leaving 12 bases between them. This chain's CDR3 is CASSFRQVAEKLFF. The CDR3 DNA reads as TGTGCCAGCAGCTTTAGACAGGTTGCTGAAAAACTGTTTTTT.

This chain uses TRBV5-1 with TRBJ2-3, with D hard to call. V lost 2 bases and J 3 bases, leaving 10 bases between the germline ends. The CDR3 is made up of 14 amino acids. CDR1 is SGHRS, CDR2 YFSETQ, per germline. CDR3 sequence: CASSFRSSTDTQYF. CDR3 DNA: TGCGCCAGCAGCTTCAGGAGTTCAACAGATACGCAGTATTTT.

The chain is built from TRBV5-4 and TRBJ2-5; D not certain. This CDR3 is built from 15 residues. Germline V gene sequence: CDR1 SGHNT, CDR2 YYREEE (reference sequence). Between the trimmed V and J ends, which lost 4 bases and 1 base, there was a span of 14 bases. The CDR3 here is CASSRDIGSQETQYF. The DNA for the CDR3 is TGTGCCAGCAGCAGAGACATCGGGTCCCAAGAGACCCAGTACTTC.

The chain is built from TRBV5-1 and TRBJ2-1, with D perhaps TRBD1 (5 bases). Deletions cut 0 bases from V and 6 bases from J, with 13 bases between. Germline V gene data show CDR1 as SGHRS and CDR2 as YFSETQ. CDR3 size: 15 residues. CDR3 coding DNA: TGCGCCAGCAGCTTGGAACAGGTTGACGTCAATGAGCAGTTCTTC. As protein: CASSLEQVDVNEQFF.

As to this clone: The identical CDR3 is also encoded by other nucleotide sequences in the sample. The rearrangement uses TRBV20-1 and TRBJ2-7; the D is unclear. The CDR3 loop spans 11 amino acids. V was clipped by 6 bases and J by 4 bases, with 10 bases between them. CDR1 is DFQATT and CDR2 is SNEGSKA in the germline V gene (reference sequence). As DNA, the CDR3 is TGCAGTGCCCGTGGACCTTACGAGCAGTACTTC. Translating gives CSARGPYEQYF.

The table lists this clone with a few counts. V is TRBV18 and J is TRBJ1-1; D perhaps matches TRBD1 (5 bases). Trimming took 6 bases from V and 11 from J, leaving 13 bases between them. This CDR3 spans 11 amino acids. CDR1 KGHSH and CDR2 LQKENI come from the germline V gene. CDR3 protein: CASSLDTWAFF. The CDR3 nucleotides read TGTGCCAGCTCCCTGGACACCTGGGCTTTCTTT.

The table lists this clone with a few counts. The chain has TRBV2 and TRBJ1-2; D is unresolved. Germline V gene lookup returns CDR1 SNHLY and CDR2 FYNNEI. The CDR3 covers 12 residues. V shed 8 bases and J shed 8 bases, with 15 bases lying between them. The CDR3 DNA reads TGTGCCAGCGGTAATAACTATGGCGGCTACACCTTC. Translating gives CASGNNYGGYTF.

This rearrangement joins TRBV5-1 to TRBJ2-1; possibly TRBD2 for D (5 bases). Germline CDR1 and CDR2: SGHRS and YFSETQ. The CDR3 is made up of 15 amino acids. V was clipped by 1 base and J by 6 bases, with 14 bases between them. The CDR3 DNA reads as TGCGCCAGCAGCTTGTTTGGGGAGCCCCCCAATGAGCAGTTCTTC. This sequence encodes CASSLFGEPPNEQFF. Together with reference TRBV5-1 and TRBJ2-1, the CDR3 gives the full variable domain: KAGVTQTPRYLIKTRGQQVTLSCSPISGHRSVSWYQQTPGQGLQFLFEYFSETQRNKGNFPGRFSGRQFSNSRSEMNVSTLELGDSALYLCASSLFGEPPNEQFFGPGTRLTVL.

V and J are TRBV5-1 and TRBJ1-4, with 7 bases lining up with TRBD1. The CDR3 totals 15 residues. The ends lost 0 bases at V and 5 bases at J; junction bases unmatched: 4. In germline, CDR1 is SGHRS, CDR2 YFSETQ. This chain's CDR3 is CASSLGGQNNEKLFF. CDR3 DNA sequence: TGCGCCAGCAGCTTGGGGGGACAGAACAATGAAAAACTGTTTTTT.

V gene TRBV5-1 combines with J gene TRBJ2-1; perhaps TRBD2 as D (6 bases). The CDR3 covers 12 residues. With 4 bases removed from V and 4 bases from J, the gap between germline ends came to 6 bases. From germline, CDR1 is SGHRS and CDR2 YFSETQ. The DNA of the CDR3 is TGCGCCAGCAGCCGGGAGTACAATGAGCAGTTCTTC. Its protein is CASSREYNEQFF.

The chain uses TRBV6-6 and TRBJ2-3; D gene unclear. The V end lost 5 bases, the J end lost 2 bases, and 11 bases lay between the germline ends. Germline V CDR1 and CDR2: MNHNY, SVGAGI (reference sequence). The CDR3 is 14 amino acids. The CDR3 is CASSPDFYTDTQYF. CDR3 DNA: TGTGCCAGCAGTCCTGACTTCTACACAGATACGCAGTATTTT.

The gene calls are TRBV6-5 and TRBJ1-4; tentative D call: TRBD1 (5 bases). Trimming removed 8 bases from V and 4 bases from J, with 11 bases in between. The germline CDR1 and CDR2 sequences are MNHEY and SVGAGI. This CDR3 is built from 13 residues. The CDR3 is CASGRRGNEKLFF. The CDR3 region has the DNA TGTGCCAGCGGCCGAAGGGGTAATGAAAAACTGTTTTTT.

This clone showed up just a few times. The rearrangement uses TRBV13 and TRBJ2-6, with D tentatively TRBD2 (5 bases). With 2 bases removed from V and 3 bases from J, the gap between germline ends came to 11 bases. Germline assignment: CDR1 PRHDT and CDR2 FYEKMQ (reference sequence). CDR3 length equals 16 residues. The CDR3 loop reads CASSLPRGSGANVLTF. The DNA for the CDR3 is TGTGCCAGCAGCTTACCCCGTGGGAGTGGGGCCAACGTCCTGACTTTC.

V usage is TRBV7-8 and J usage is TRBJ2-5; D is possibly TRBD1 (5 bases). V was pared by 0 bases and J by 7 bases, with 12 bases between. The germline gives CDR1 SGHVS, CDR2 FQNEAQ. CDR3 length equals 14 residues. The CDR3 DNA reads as TGTGCCAGCAGCTTAGCGAACGAGCAGGGGACCCAGTACTTC. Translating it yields CASSLANEQGTQYF.

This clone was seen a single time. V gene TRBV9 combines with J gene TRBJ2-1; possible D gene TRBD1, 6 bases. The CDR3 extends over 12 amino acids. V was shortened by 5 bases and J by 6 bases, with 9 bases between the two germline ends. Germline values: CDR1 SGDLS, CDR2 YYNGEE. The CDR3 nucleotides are TGTGCCAGCAGTCGGGACATCAATGAGCAGTTCTTC. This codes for CASSRDINEQFF. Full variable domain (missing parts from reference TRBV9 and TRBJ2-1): DSGVTQTPKHLITATGQRVTLRCSPRSGDLSVYWYQQSLDQGLQFLIQYYNGEERAKGNILERFSAQQFPDLHSELNLSSLELGDSALYFCASSRDINEQFFGPGTRLTVL.